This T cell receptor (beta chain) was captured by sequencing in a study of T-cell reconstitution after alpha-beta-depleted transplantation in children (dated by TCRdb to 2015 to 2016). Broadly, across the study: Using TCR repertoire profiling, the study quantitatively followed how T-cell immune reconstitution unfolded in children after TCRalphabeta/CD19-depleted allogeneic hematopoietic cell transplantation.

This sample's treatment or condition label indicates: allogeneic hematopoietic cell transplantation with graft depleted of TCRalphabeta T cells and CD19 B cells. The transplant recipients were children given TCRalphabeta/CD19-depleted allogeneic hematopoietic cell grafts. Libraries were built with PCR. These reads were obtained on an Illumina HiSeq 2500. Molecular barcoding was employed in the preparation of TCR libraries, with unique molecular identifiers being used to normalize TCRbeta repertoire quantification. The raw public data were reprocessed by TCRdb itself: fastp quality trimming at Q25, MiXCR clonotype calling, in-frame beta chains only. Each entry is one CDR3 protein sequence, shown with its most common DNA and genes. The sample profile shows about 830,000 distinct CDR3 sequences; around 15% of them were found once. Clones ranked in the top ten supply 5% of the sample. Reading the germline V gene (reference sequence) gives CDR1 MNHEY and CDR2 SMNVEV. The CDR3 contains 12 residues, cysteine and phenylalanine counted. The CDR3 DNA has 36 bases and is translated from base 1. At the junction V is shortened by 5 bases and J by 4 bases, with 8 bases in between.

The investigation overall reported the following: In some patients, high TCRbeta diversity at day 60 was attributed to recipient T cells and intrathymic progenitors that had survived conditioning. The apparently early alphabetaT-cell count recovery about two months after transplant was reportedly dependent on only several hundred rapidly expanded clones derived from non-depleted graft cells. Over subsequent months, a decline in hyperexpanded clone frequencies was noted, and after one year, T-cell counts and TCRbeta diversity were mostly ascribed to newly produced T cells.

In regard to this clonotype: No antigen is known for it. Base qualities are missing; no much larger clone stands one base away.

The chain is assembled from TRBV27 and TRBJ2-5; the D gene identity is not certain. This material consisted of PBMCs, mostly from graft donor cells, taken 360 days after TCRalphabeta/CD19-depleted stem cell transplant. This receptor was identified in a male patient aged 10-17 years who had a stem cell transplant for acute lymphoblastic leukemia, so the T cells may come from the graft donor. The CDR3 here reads CASSPTPETQYF. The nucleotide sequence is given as TGTGCCAGCAGTCCAACCCCAGAGACCCAGTACTTC.